The T cell receptor beta chain under discussion was sequenced for a study of CD8+CD57+ T cells in acquired aplastic anemia. Study-level background: Sorted CD4+ and CD8+ cells gave a mean 3.2 ug DNA, range about 0.19 to 27.4 ug. General observations from the study: Overlap between patients and controls comprised 25 to 30 CD8+ CDR3 sequences. Significance was not reached for CD8+ Simpson's diversity between patients and controls.

Trimming stripped 0 bases from V and 3 bases from J, with 14 bases between. Per germline, CDR1 MGHRA and CDR2 YSYEKL. The CDR3 is made up of 16 amino acids. About this clonotype: Its cognate antigen is unknown.

Genomic DNA was employed as the template in profiling TCR beta VDJ and CDR3. TCRdb reprocessed the reads via MiXCR and lists one record per CDR3 protein. Among nearly 60,000 distinct CDR3 sequences listed, around 50% were seen once. Individuals selected for sequencing had exhibited CD8+CD57+ cell expansion on flow cytometry. All patients had severe acquired aplastic anemia. Sequenced input: sorted CD4+, CD8+, or CD8+CD57+ T cells (not recorded which) from PBMCs. The rearrangement links TRBV4-1 to TRBJ2-5, with a weak D call TRBD2 (5 bases). This clonotype was sampled from a human donor with aplastic anemia. The CDR3 coding sequence is TGCGCCAGCAGCCAAGATCTAACTAGAGGTAAAGAGACCCAGTACTTC. Translated: CASSQDLTRGKETQYF.